Included here is one TCR beta chain sequence, with context. Sequenced by immunoSEQ multiplex PCR; TCRdb stores in-frame clones only, minus some. The sample lists about 120,000 clones, around nine tenths seen once, with around 4.5% in the top ten. This sample was taken from a study of cytomegalovirus exposure and HLA in healthy donors. The CDR3 has 14 residues. CDR1 is SGHKS and CDR2 is YYEKEE in the germline V gene (reference sequence). The ends lost 3 bases at V and 2 bases at J; junction bases unmatched: 2. V gene TRBV5-5 combines with J gene TRBJ2-5; 9 positions agree with TRBD1. The receptor comes from a man younger than 35 in good health and CMV-seropositive. The sample was PBMCs. In DNA, the CDR3 is TGTGCCAGCAGCTGGGGGACAGGGCAAGAGACCCAGTACTTC. The encoded protein is CASSWGTGQETQYF.